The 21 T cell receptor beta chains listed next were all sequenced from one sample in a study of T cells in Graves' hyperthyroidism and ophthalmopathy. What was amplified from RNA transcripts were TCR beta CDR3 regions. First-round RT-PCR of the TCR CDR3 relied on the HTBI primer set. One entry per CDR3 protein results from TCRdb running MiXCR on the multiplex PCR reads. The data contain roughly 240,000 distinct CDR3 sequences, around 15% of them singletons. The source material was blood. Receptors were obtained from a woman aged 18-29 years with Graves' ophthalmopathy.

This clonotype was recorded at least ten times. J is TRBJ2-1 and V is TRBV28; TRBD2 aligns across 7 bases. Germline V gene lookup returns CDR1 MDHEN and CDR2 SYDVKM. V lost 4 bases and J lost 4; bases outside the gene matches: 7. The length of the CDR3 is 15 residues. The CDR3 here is CASSWHSGGYNEQFF. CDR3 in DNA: TGTGCCAGCAGTTGGCACTCGGGAGGATACAATGAGCAGTTCTTC.

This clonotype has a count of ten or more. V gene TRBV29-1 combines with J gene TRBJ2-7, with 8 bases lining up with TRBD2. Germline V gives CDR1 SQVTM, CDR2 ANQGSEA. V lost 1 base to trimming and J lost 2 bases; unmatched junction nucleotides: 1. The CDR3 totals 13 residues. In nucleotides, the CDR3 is TGCAGCGTTGAAGCGGGGGGGGCCTACGAGCAGTACTTC. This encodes CSVEAGGAYEQYF.

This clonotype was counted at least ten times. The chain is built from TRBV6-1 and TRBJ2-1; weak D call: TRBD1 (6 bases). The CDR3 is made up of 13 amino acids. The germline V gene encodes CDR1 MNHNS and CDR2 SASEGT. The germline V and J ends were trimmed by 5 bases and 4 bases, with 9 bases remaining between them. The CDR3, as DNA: TGTGCCAGCAGTCCGGACAGTTACAATGAGCAGTTCTTC. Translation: CASSPDSYNEQFF.

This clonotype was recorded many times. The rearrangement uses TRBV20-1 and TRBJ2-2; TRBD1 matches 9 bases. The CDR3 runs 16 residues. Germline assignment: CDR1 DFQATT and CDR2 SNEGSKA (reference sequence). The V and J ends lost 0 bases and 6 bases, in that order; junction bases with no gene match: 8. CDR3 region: CSARDAGTGSAGELFF. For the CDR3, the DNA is TGCAGTGCTAGAGACGCCGGGACAGGGAGTGCCGGGGAGCTGTTTTTT.

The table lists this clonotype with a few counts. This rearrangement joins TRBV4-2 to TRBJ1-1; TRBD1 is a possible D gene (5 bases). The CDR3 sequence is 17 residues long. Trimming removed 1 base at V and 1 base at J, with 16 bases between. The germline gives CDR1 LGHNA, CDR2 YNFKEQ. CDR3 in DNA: TGTGCCAGCAGCCAAGCTCCCCCAACGGGGGAGAACACTGAAGCTTTCTTT. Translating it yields CASSQAPPTGENTEAFF.

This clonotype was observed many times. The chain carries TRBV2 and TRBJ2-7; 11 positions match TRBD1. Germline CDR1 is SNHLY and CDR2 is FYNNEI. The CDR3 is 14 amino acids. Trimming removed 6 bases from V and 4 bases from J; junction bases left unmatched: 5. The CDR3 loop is CASSDRDRGYEQYF. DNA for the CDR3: TGTGCCAGCAGCGACCGGGACAGGGGGTACGAGCAGTACTTC.

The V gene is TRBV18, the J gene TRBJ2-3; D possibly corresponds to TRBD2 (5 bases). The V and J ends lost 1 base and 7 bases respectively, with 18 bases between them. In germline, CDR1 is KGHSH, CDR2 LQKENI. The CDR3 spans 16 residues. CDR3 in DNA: TGTGCCAGCTCACCACACGAGGGCCCCCTCGTTCATACGCAGTATTTT. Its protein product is CASSPHEGPLVHTQYF.

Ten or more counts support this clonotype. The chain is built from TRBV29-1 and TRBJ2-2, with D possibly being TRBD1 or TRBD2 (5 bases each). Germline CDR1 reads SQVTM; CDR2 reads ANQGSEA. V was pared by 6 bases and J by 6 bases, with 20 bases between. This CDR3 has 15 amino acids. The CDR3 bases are TGCAGCGTATCCAGAGGGGCGAATATGGCCGGGGAGCTGTTTTTT. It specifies CSVSRGANMAGELFF.

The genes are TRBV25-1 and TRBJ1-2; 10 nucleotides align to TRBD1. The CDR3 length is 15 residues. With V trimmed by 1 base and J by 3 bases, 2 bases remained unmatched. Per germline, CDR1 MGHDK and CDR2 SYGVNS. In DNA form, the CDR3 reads TGTGCCAGCAGTGAATCTGGACAGGGGGACTATGGCTACACCTTC. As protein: CASSESGQGDYGYTF.

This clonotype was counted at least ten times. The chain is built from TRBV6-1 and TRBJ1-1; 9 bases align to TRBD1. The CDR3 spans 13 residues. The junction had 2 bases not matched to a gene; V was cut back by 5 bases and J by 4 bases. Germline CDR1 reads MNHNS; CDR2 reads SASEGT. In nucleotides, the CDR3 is TGTGCCAGCAGTACAGGGGGCGGCACTGAAGCTTTCTTT. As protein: CASSTGGGTEAFF.

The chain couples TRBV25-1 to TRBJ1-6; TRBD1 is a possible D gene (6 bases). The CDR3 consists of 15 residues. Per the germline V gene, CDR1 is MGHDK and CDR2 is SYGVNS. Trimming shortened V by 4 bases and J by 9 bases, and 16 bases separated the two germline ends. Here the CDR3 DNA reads TGTGCCAGCAGTGGGACGGGGGCCGAGGGTTCACCCCTCCACTTT. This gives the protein CASSGTGAEGSPLHF.

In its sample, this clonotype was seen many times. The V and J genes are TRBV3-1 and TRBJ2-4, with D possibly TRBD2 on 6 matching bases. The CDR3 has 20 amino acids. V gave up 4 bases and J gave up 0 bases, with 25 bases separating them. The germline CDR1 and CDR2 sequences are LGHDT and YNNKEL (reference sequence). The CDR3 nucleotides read TGTGCCAGCAGCCGAAGAAATGCGGGGCAGACTGGTATAGCCAAAAACATTCAGTACTTC. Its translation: CASSRRNAGQTGIAKNIQYF.

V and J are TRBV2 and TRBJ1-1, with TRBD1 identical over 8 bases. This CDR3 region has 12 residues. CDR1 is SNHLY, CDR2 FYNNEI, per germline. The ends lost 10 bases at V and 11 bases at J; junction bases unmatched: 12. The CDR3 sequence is CATGTGDYVAFF. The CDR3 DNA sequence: TGTGCCACCGGGACAGGTGACTATGTGGCTTTCTTT.

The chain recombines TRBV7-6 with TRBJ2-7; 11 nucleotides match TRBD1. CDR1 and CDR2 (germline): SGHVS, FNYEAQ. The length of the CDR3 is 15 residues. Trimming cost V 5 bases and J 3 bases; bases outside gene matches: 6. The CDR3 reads CASSLGDRGIYEQYF. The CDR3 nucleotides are TGTGCCAGCAGCCTCGGGGACAGGGGGATCTACGAGCAGTACTTC.

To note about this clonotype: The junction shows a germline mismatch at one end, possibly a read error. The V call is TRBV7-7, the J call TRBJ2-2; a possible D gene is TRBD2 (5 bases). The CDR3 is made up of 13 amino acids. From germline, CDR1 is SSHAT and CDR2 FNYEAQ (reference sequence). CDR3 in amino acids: CASSLIYDGELSF. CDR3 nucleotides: TGTGCTAGCAGCTTAATCTATGACGGGGAGCTGTCTTTT.

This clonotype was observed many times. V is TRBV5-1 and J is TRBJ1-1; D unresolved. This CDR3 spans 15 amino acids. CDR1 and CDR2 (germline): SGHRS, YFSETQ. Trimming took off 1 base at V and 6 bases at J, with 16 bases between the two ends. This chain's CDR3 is CASSLLPPTIPEAFF. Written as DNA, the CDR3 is TGCGCCAGCAGCTTGTTGCCCCCAACCATCCCTGAAGCTTTCTTT.

CDR3 sequence (DNA): TGCAGTACCTTTTTCCCGGGGGGGCTAGAGACCCAGTACTTC. Translated: CSTFFPGGLETQYF. The chain is built from TRBV20-1 and TRBJ2-5, with TRBD2 identical over 8 bases. Germline V lookup: CDR1 DFQATT, CDR2 SNEGSKA (reference sequence). J gave up 4 bases and V 8 bases, and 12 bases lay outside the gene matches. The CDR3 is 14 residues long.

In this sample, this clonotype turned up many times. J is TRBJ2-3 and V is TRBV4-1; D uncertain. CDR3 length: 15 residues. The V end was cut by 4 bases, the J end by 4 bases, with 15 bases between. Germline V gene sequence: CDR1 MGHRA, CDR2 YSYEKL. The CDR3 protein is CASSPRLVGSDTQYF. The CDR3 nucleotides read TGCGCCAGCAGCCCCCGTTTAGTGGGATCAGATACGCAGTATTTT.

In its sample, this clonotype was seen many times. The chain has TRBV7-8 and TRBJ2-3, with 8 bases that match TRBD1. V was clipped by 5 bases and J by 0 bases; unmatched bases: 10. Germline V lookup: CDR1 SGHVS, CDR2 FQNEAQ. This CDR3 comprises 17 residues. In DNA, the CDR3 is TGTGCCAGCAGCCCGGACTGGACAGGGACTAGCACAGATACGCAGTATTTT. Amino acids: CASSPDWTGTSTDTQYF.

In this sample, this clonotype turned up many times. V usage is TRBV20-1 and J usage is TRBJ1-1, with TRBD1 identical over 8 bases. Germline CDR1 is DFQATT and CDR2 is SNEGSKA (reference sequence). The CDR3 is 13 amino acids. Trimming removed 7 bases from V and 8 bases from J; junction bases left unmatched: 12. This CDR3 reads CSVSQGAPGEAFF. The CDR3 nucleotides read TGCAGTGTCTCCCAGGGGGCGCCGGGGGAAGCTTTCTTT.

Here the CDR3 reads CASIGLAGGETGELFF. The CDR3 DNA sequence: TGTGCCAGCATCGGGCTAGCGGGAGGGGAGACCGGGGAGCTGTTTTTT. This chain joins TRBV28 and TRBJ2-2, with 12 bases matching TRBD2. V dropped 7 bases and J dropped 5; count of bases not matched to a gene: 8. Germline values: CDR1 MDHEN, CDR2 SYDVKM. The CDR3 length is 16 residues.